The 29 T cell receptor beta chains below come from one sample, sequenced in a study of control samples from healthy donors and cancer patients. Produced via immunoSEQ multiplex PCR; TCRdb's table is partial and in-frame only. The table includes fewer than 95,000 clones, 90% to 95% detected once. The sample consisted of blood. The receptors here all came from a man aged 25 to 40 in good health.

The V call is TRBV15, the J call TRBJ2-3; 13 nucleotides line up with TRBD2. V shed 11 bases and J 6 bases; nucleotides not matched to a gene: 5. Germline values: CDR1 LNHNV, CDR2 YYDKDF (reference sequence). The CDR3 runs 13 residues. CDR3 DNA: TGTGCCTCCGGGACTAGCGGGATGGATACGCAGTATTTT. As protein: CASGTSGMDTQYF.

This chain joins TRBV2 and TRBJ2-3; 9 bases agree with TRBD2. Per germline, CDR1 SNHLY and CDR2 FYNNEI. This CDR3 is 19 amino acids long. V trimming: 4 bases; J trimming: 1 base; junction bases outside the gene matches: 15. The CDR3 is CASSVDSGSTVPRTDTQYF. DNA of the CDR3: TGTGCCAGCAGTGTGGATAGCGGGAGTACGGTACCCCGCACAGATACGCAGTATTTT.

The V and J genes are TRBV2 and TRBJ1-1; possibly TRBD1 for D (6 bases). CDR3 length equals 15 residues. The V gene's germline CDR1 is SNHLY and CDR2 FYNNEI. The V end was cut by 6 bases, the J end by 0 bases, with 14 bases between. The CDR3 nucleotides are TGTGCCAGCAGACCGCCGGGACAATTGAACACTGAAGCTTTCTTT. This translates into CASRPPGQLNTEAFF.

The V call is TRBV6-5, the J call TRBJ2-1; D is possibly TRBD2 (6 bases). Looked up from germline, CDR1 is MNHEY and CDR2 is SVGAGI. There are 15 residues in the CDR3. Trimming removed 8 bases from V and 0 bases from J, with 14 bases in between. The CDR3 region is CASGRRGSSYNEQFF. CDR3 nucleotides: TGTGCCAGCGGTCGGAGGGGTAGCTCCTACAATGAGCAGTTCTTC.

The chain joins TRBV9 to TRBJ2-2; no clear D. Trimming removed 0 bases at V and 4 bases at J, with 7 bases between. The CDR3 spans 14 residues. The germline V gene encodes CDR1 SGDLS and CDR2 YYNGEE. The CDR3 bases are TGTGCCAGCAGCGTAGAGCCAGTCACCGGGGAGCTGTTTTTT. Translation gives CASSVEPVTGELFF.

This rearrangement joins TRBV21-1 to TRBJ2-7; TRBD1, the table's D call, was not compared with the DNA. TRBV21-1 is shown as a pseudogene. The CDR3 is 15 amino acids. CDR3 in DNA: TGTGCCAGCAGCGCACGGACAGGTAATTCCTACGAGCAGTACTTC. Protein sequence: CASSARTGNSYEQYF.

CDR3 sequence: CASSQGTGMYQPQHF. CDR3 nucleotide sequence: TGTGCCAGCAGCCAAGGGACAGGGATGTATCAGCCCCAGCATTTT. V gene TRBV3-1 (or the pseudogene TRBV3-2) combines with J gene TRBJ1-5, with 8 bases fitting TRBD1. Germline-derived CDR1 and CDR2 are LGHDT and YNNKEL (reference sequence). The ends lost 1 base at V and 5 bases at J; junction bases unmatched: 4. This CDR3 region has 15 residues.

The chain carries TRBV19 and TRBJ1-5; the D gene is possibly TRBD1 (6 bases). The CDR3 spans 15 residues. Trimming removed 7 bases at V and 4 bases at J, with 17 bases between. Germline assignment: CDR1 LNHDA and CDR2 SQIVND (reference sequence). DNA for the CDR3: TGTGCCAGTAAACAGGGCCAGGTACAAAATCAGCCCCAGCATTTT. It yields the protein CASKQGQVQNQPQHF.

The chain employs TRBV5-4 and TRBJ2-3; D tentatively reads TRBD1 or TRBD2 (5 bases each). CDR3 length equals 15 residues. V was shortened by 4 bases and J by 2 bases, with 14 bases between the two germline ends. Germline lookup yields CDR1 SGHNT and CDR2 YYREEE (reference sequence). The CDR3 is CASSPSAGTTDTQYF. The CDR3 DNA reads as TGTGCCAGCAGCCCCTCGGCAGGGACCACAGATACGCAGTATTTT.

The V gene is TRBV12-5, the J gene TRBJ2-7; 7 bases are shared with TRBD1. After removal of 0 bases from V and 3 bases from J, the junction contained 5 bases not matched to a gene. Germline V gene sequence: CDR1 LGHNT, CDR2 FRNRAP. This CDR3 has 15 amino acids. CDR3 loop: CASGLVRDRVYEQYF. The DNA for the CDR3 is TGTGCTAGTGGTTTGGTACGTGACAGGGTCTACGAGCAGTACTTC. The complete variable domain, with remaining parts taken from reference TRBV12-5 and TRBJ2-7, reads DARVTQTPRHKVTEMGQEVTMRCQPILGHNTVFWYRQTMMQGLELLAYFRNRAPLDDSGMPKDRFSAEMPDATLATLKIQPSEPRDSAVYFCASGLVRDRVYEQYFGPGTRLTVT.

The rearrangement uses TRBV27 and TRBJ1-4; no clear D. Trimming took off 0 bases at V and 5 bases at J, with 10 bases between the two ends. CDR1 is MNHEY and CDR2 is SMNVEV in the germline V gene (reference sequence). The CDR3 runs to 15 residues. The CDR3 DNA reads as TGTGCCAGCAGTTTATCGGGGTCGTACAATGAAAAACTGTTTTTT. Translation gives CASSLSGSYNEKLFF. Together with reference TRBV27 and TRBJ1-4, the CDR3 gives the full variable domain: EAQVTQNPRYLITVTGKKLTVTCSQNMNHEYMSWYRQDPGLGLRQIYYSMNVEVTDKGDVPEGYKVSRKEKRNFPLILESPSPNQTSLYFCASSLSGSYNEKLFFGSGTQLSVL.

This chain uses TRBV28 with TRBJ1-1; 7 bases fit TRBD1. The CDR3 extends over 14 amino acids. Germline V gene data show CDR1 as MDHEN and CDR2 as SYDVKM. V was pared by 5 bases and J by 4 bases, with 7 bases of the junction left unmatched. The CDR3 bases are TGTGCCAGCAGTGCGACAGGGAGAGGCACTGAAGCTTTCTTT. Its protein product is CASSATGRGTEAFF.

The CDR3 bases are TGCGCCAGCAGCTTGGAGGGACACGGGAACAATGAGCAGTTCTTC. Translating gives CASSLEGHGNNEQFF. V gene TRBV5-1 combines with J gene TRBJ2-1; D might be TRBD1 (6 bases). V was trimmed by 0 bases and J by 5 bases, leaving 12 bases between them. The germline V gene encodes CDR1 SGHRS and CDR2 YFSETQ. The length of the CDR3 is 15 residues.

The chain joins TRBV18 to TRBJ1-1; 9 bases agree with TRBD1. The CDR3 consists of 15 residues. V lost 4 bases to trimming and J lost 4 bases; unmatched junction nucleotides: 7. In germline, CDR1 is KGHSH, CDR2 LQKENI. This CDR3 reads CASSLLTGGGTEAFF. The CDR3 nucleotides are TGTGCCAGCTCACTCCTGACAGGGGGAGGCACTGAAGCTTTCTTT.

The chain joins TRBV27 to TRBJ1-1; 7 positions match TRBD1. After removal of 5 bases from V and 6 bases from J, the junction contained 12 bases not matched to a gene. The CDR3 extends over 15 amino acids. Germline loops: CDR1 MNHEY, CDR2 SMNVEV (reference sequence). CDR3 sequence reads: CASSLGQARLAEAFF. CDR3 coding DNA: TGTGCCAGCAGTCTTGGACAGGCTCGTCTGGCTGAAGCTTTCTTT.

The CDR3 DNA reads as TGTGCCAGCACGACTAGCGGGATCCGCAATGAGCAGTTCTTC. It is translated as CASTTSGIRNEQFF. The V call is TRBV2, the J call TRBJ2-1, with TRBD2 matching over 11 bases. The CDR3 covers 14 residues. Germline loops: CDR1 SNHLY, CDR2 FYNNEI. V gave up 7 bases and J gave up 6 bases; unmatched junction bases: 5.

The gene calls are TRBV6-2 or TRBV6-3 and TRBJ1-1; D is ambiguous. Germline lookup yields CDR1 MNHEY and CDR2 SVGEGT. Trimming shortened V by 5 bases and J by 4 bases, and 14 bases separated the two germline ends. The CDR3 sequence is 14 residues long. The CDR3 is CASSPTRVPTEAFF. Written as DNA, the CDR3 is TGTGCCAGCAGTCCCACCCGGGTCCCCACTGAAGCTTTCTTT.

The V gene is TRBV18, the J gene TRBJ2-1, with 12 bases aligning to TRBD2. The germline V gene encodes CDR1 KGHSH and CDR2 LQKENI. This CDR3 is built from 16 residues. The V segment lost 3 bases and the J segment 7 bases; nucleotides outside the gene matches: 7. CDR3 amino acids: CASSPGLAGLRNEQFF. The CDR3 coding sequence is TGTGCCAGCTCACCTGGACTAGCGGGGTTGAGGAATGAGCAGTTCTTC.

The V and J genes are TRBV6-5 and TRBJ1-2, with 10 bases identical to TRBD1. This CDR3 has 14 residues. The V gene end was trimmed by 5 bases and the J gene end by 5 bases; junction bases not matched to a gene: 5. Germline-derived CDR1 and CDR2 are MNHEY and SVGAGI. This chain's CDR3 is CASSKRQGAYGYTF. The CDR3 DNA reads TGTGCCAGCAGTAAAAGACAGGGGGCGTATGGCTACACCTTC.

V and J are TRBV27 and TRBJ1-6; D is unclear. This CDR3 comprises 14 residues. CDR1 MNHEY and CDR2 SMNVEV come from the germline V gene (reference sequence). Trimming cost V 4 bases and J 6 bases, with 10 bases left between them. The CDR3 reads CASSWGGRNSPLHF. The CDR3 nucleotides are TGTGCCAGCAGTTGGGGTGGGCGTAATTCACCCCTCCACTTT.

This chain's CDR3 is CASSLEATGSTDTQYF. DNA for the CDR3: TGTGCCAGCAGTTTAGAGGCCACAGGCAGCACAGATACGCAGTATTTT. J is TRBJ2-3 and V is TRBV28, with a possible D match to TRBD1 (5 bases). Germline V gene sequence: CDR1 MDHEN, CDR2 SYDVKM. Deletions cut 2 bases from V and 0 bases from J, with 12 bases between. CDR3 length: 16 residues.

In nucleotides, the CDR3 is TGTGCCAGCAGTGGGTTTACGGGGAATAGCAATCAGCCCCAGCATTTT. Its protein product is CASSGFTGNSNQPQHF. The chain combines TRBV28 with TRBJ1-5; no definite D call. CDR1 is MDHEN and CDR2 is SYDVKM in the germline V gene. This CDR3 region has 16 residues. Trimming removed 5 bases from V and 0 bases from J, with 14 bases in between.

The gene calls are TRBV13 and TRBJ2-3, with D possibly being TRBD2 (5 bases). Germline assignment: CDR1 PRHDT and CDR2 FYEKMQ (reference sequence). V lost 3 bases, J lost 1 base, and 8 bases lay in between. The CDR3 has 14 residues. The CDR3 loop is CASSFGLGTDTQYF. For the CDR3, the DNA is TGTGCCAGCAGCTTTGGACTGGGCACAGATACGCAGTATTTT.

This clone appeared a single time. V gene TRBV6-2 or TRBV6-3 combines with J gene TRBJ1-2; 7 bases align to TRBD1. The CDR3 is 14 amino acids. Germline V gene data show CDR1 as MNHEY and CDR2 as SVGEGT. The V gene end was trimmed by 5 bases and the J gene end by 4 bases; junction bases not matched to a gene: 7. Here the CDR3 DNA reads TGTGCCAGCAGTCGGGACAGAGGGCCCTATGGCTACACCTTC. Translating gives CASSRDRGPYGYTF.

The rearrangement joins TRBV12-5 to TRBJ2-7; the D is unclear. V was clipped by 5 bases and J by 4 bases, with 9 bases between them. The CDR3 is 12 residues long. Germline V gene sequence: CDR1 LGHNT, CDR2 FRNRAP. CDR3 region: CASGRQKYEQYF. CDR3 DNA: TGTGCTAGTGGTCGCCAGAAATACGAGCAGTACTTC.

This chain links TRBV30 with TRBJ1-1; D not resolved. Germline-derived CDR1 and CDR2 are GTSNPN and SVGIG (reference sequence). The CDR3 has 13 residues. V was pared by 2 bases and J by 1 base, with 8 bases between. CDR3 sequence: CAWSKGWNTEAFF. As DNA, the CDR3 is TGTGCCTGGAGTAAAGGTTGGAACACTGAAGCTTTCTTT.

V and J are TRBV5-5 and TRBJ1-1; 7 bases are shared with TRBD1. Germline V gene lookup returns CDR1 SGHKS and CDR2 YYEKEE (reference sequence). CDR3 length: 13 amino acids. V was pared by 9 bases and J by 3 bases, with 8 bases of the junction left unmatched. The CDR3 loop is CATHGQAHTEAFF. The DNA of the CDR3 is TGTGCCACCCACGGACAGGCCCACACTGAAGCTTTCTTT.

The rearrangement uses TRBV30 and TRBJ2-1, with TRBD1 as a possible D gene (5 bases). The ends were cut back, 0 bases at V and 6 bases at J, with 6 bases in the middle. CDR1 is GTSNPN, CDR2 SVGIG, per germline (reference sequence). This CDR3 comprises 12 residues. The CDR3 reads CAWSVQGNEQFF. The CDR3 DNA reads TGTGCCTGGAGTGTGCAGGGCAATGAGCAGTTCTTC.

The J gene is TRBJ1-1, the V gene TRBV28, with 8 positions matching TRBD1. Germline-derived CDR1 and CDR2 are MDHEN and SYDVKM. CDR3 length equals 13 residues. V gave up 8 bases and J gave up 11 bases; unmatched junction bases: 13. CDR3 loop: CASQGAQLRGAFF. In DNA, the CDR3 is TGTGCCAGCCAGGGGGCGCAGTTAAGGGGGGCTTTCTTT.